This TCR beta chain was identified during a study of T cell responses to AZD1222 COVID-19 vaccine. The study, taken as a whole, reports: Donors were chiefly white British, with a greater number of females, and clonal diversity was perhaps underestimated. The span of vaccine-associated CD4 TCRs extended across spike, with dominance at 160-218 and 743-854. Sampling that yielded the repertoires occurred only after the peak T cell response. Per reports, nearly half of all spike-specific TCRs target regions that are unmutated in variants.

Germline assignment: CDR1 GTSNPN and CDR2 SVGIG (reference sequence). Losses at the gene ends were 1 base for V and 2 bases for J; bases not matched to a gene: 8. The CDR3 has 16 residues. Concerning this clone: The antigen remains undetermined.

TCRdb keeps only in-frame clones here, not all; method: immunoSEQ multiplex PCR. The table lists 99,000 or so clones, more than 70% of them singletons. This TCR derives from an adult in good health. The genes are TRBV30 and TRBJ2-7; 10 nucleotides align to TRBD2. Sequenced here: peripheral blood, sampled on day 0 of AZD1222 vaccination. The CDR3 coding sequence is TGTGCCTGGAGTGGGGGTAGGACTAGCGGAACCTACGAGCAGTACTTC. This encodes CAWSGGRTSGTYEQYF.